Below, one T cell receptor beta chain is given with its context. Arm-PCR of CDR3 regions and iRepertoire HTBI primers were the basis on which TCR beta libraries were built. Each CDR3 protein is one row after TCRdb ran MiXCR on the multiplex PCR reads. There are 440,000 or so distinct CDR3 sequences in the sample; around 14% occur only once, and roughly a sixth lies in the top ten. This sample was included in a study of regulatory T cells in long-lasting Graves disease. V shed 7 bases, J shed 0 bases, and the junction held 12 bases outside the gene matches. CDR1 SNHLY and CDR2 FYNNEI come from the germline V gene. CDR3 length equals 18 residues. Sample time point: newly diagnosed GD, antithyroid drugs for less than 3 months. Preparation of the TCR library used RNA extracted from PBMCs. Another study also made use of these data, one on T cells in Graves' hyperthyroidism and ophthalmopathy. As that study records: Most expanded thyroid clonotypes above 0.001 recurred in blood.

Sample: peripheral blood mononuclear cells (PBMCs), taken at new diagnosis, from a patient treated with antithyroid drugs. This clonotype originated in a woman in her thirties with Graves disease. The genes are TRBV2 and TRBJ2-1; 10 bases fit TRBD2. The CDR3 loop is CASNRLSGRSSSYNEQFF. The DNA for the CDR3 is TGTGCCAGCAACCGACTTAGCGGGAGGTCCAGCTCCTACAATGAGCAGTTCTTC.